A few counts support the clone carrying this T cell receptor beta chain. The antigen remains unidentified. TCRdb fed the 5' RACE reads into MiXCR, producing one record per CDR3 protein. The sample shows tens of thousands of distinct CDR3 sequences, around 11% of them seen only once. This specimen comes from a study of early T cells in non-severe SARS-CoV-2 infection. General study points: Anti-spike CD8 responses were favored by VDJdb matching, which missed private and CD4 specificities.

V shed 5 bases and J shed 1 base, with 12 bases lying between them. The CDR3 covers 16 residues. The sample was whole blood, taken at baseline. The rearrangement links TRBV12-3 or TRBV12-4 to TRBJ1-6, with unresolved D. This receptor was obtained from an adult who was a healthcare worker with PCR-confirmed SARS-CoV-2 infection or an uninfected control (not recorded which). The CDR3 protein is CASSLGRVSYNSPLHF. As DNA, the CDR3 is TGTGCCAGCAGTCTTGGTCGGGTTTCCTATAATTCACCCCTCCACTTT.